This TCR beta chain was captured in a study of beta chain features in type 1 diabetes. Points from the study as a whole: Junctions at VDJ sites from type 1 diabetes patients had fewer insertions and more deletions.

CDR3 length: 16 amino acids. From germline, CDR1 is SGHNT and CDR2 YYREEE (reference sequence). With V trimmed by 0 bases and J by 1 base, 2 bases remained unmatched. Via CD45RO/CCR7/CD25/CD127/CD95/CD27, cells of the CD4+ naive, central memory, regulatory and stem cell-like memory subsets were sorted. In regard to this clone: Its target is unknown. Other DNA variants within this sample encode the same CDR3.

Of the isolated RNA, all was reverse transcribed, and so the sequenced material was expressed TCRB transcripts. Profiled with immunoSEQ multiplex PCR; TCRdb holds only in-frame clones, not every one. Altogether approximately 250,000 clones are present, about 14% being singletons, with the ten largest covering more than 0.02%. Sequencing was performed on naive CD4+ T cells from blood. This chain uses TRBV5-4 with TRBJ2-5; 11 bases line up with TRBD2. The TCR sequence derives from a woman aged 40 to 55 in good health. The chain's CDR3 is CASSLGLAGIQETQYF. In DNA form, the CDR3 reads TGTGCCAGCAGCTTGGGACTAGCGGGGATCCAAGAGACCCAGTACTTC.